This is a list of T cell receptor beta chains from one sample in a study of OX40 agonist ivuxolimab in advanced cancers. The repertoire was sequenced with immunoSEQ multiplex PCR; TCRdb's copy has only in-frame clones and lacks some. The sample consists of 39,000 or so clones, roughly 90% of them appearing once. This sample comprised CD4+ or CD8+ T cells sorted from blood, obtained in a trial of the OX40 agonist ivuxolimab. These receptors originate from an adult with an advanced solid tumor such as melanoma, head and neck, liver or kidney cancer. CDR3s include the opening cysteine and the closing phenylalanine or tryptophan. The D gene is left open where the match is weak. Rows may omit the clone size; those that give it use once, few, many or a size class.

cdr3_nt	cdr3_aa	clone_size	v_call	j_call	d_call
TGTGCCACCAGCCCGGACTCCTACGAGCAGTACTTC	CATSPDSYEQYF	once	TRBV15	TRBJ2-7	-
TGTGCCAGCAGCTTGGGTCTTTACGAGCAGTACTTC	CASSLGLYEQYF	-	TRBV5-6	TRBJ2-7	-
TGTGCCAGTAATCGACAGGGGGGAGCCCAAGAGACCCAGTACTTC	CASNRQGGAQETQYF	-	TRBV19	TRBJ2-5	TRBD1
TGTGCCAGCAGCCCCGGGACAGCTATCTACCACGAGCAGTACTTC	CASSPGTAIYHEQYF	-	TRBV7-9	TRBJ2-7	TRBD1
TGTGCCATCAGCGATACTAGCGGGAGAAGTGCCGGGGAGCTGTTTTTT	CAISDTSGRSAGELFF	-	TRBV10-3	TRBJ2-2	TRBD2
TGTGCCAGCAGCTTAGGTGGGGGATATGAGCAGTTCTTC	CASSLGGGYEQFF	once	TRBV11-2	TRBJ2-1	-
TGCGCCAGCAGCCCGGAGGGGGATCAGCCCCAGCATTTT	CASSPEGDQPQHF	few	TRBV5-1	TRBJ1-5	-
TGTGCCACCAGCAGAGATATCCAAGCTTGGGGCCACGAGCAGTACTTC	CATSRDIQAWGHEQYF	-	TRBV15	TRBJ2-7	-
TGTGCCAGCAGCTTGGAATGGAGGGATGGGGGCTACACCTTC	CASSLEWRDGGYTF	-	TRBV5-5	TRBJ1-2	-
TGTGCCAGCAGTCGTGGGACAGGGGCAACCTACGAGCAGTACTTC	CASSRGTGATYEQYF	-	TRBV27	TRBJ2-7	TRBD1
TGTGCCAGCAGCGTAGTGGGATTTGACACCGGGGAGCTGTTTTTT	CASSVVGFDTGELFF	-	TRBV7-9	TRBJ2-2	-
TGTGCCAGCTCTCGGGACCCCACAGATACGCAGTATTTT	CASSRDPTDTQYF	-	TRBV18	TRBJ2-3	-
TGTGCCAGCAGCGTGGACAGGGGTGGCTACACCTTC	CASSVDRGGYTF	-	TRBV9	TRBJ1-2	TRBD1
TGTGCCAGCAGCTTGGGGGATCACTACGAGCAGTACTTC	CASSLGDHYEQYF	-	TRBV5-5	TRBJ2-7	-
TGTGCCAGCAGCTTGGGACAGTCCTATGGCTACACCTTC	CASSLGQSYGYTF	-	TRBV7-8	TRBJ1-2	TRBD1
TGTGCCAGCAGTCGAACCGGGACAGGGTTTGGAGAGACCCAGTACTTC	CASSRTGTGFGETQYF	-	TRBV2	TRBJ2-5	TRBD1
TGTGCCAGCAGCTTAGGATCCCCCCCGGACGGACTATATGGCTACACCTTT	CASSLGSPPDGLYGYTF	-	TRBV7-8	TRBJ1-2	-
TGTGCCAGCAGCCCCCTGGGGATTCAAGAGACCCAGTACTTC	CASSPLGIQETQYF	-	TRBV7-9	TRBJ2-5	-
TGCGCCAGCAGCCTGGGGACAGATTATAGCAATCAGCCCCAGCATTTT	CASSLGTDYSNQPQHF	-	TRBV5-1	TRBJ1-5	TRBD1
TGTGCCAGCAGCCTCATCTACACTGAGCAGTTCTTC	CASSLIYTEQFF	-	TRBV4-2	TRBJ2-1	-
TGTGCCAGTTCTCGGGGGGCTTGGACTGAAGCTTTCTTT	CASSRGAWTEAFF	-	TRBV28	TRBJ1-1	-
TGTGCCAGCAGTGACACCCTGGCCGGGGAGCTGTTTTTT	CASSDTLAGELFF	-	TRBV7-9	TRBJ2-2	-
TGTGCCAGCAGCGTAGAACTACCCACAGATACGCAGTATTTT	CASSVELPTDTQYF	-	TRBV9	TRBJ2-3	-
TGTGCCAGTAGTATTGTTGCAGACTACTACGAGCAGTACTTC	CASSIVADYYEQYF	-	TRBV19	TRBJ2-7	-
TGTGCCAGCAGCCCCAGACAGGGCCCCGAGCAGTTCTTC	CASSPRQGPEQFF	-	TRBV28	TRBJ2-1	TRBD1
TGTGCCAGCAGTGAACTAGCGGGAGGAGTACAAGAGACCCAGTACTTC	CASSELAGGVQETQYF	-	TRBV2	TRBJ2-5	TRBD2
TGTGCCAGCACCATAGGGGGTGAGCAGTACTTC	CASTIGGEQYF	-	TRBV6-1	TRBJ2-7	-
TGTGCCAGCAGCAACAGGCGGGAGGTAGGCAATGAGCAGTTCTTC	CASSNRREVGNEQFF	-	TRBV6-6	TRBJ2-1	TRBD2
TGTGCCTGGAGTCTGGGACAGGGTCTCGGAGAAGCTTTCTTT	CAWSLGQGLGEAFF	few	TRBV30	TRBJ1-1	TRBD1
TGTGCCAGCAGCAACCGCGGGGGTACAGAGGGAGATACGCAGTATTTT	CASSNRGGTEGDTQYF	-	TRBV4-2	TRBJ2-3	TRBD2
TGCAGCGTCACAGGGCTTAATTTCTCTGGGGCCAACGTCCTGACTTTC	CSVTGLNFSGANVLTF	once	TRBV29-1	TRBJ2-6	-
TGTGCCAGCAGCTTGTATACCTCCAGCACGCAGTATTTT	CASSLYTSSTQYF	-	TRBV7-2	TRBJ2-3	-
TGTGCCAGCAGTCCGCGACACCGGGGGGACACTGAAGCTTTCTTT	CASSPRHRGDTEAFF	-	TRBV6-4	TRBJ1-1	-
TGTGCTAGCAGCCCGACAATTTCCTACGAGCAGTACTTC	CASSPTISYEQYF	once	TRBV7-7	TRBJ2-7	-
TGTGCCTGGAATGCAGGGGTGAGAAACACCATATATTTT	CAWNAGVRNTIYF	-	TRBV30	TRBJ1-3	-
TGTGCCAGCAGTCCACGACATTCCCCCTCGAACACTGAAGCTTTCTTT	CASSPRHSPSNTEAFF	once	TRBV6-6	TRBJ1-1	-
TGTGCCAGCAGTTACGGCGGCCCCTATGGCTACACCTTC	CASSYGGPYGYTF	-	TRBV6-6	TRBJ1-2	-
TGCGCCAGCAGCTTGGCCGGGGGAACTAATGAAAAACTGTTTTTT	CASSLAGGTNEKLFF	-	TRBV5-1	TRBJ1-4	-
TGTGCCAGTAGTATGGACAGGGCGAACACTGAAGCTTTCTTT	CASSMDRANTEAFF	-	TRBV19	TRBJ1-1	TRBD1
TGTGCCAGCTCACCACGGACAGGGGGCAATCAGCCCCAGCATTTT	CASSPRTGGNQPQHF	few	TRBV18	TRBJ1-5	TRBD1
TGCGCCAGCAGCCAAGATTTCCCCCTAGATGAGCAGTTCTTC	CASSQDFPLDEQFF	-	TRBV4-1	TRBJ2-1	-
TGTGCCAGCAGTGAGGGGGCGTTCTACGAGCAGTACTTC	CASSEGAFYEQYF	-	TRBV2	TRBJ2-7	-
TGTGCCAGCAGTTTAAGGCGCGGGAGGGTTTACAATGAGCAGTTCTTC	CASSLRRGRVYNEQFF	few	TRBV27	TRBJ2-1	TRBD2
TGCGCCAGCAGCCAAGTCGGGCAGGACCTCCAAGAGACCCAGTACTTC	CASSQVGQDLQETQYF	-	TRBV4-1	TRBJ2-5	-
TGTGCCAGCAGACTACAGGGCTTTAATGAAAAACTGTTTTTT	CASRLQGFNEKLFF	-	TRBV2	TRBJ1-4	-
TGCGCCAGCAGCCAAGATCTGGCTCAGCCCCAGCATTTT	CASSQDLAQPQHF	-	TRBV4-1	TRBJ1-5	-
TGTGCCAGCAGCCTAGGGGGCAGGGTCAGGAATGAGCAGTTCTTC	CASSLGGRVRNEQFF	-	TRBV7-2	TRBJ2-1	TRBD1
TGCGCCAGCAGCCATGGGACAGGGAGTGGTGGTTATGGCTACACCTTC	CASSHGTGSGGYGYTF	-	TRBV4-3	TRBJ1-2	TRBD1
TGTGCCAGTAGTAAGGGCTCTGGAAACACCATATATTTT	CASSKGSGNTIYF	-	TRBV19	TRBJ1-3	-
TGTGCCAGCAGTGCATCAAGCGGGGGGGCCAATGAGCAGTTCTTC	CASSASSGGANEQFF	-	TRBV6-4	TRBJ2-1	TRBD2
TGTGCCAGCAGTTTAGTGGTTCGGTTAGGTACCGGGGAGCTGTTTTTT	CASSLVVRLGTGELFF	-	TRBV28	TRBJ2-2	-
TGCGCCAGCAGCCACCGGAGGGGACAGGGGGCTTTAAACGGCGGGGAGCTGTTTTTT	CASSHRRGQGALNGGELFF	-	TRBV4-1	TRBJ2-2	TRBD1
TGTGCCAGCAGTTATGGAGAGGGTCCTCACTACGAGCAGTACTTC	CASSYGEGPHYEQYF	-	TRBV6-5	TRBJ2-7	-
TGTGCCAGCAGCTTACCAGGGGCCACTGAAGCTTTCTTT	CASSLPGATEAFF	-	TRBV7-9	TRBJ1-1	-
TGTGCCAGCAGTTTTAACCCCGGGAGGGCGTCCTACGAGCAGTACTTC	CASSFNPGRASYEQYF	-	TRBV28	TRBJ2-7	TRBD2
TGTGCCAGCAGCGTAGGGGCTCGCGGGAGCTCCTATAATTCACCCCTCCACTTT	CASSVGARGSSYNSPLHF	-	TRBV9	TRBJ1-6	-
TGTGCCAGCAGCCGCCCGACAGAGGGGGGCTGGGAGCAGTACTTC	CASSRPTEGGWEQYF	-	TRBV6-5	TRBJ2-7	-
TGTGCCAGCAGCTTGGTAGGAGGCGAGGTTTGGCATTTGAACACTGAAGCTTTCTTT	CASSLVGGEVWHLNTEAFF	once	TRBV7-6	TRBJ1-1	-
TGCGCCAGCAGCCTAGACTTGGCGGGGGGATACGAGCAGTACTTC	CASSLDLAGGYEQYF	-	TRBV5-1	TRBJ2-7	TRBD2